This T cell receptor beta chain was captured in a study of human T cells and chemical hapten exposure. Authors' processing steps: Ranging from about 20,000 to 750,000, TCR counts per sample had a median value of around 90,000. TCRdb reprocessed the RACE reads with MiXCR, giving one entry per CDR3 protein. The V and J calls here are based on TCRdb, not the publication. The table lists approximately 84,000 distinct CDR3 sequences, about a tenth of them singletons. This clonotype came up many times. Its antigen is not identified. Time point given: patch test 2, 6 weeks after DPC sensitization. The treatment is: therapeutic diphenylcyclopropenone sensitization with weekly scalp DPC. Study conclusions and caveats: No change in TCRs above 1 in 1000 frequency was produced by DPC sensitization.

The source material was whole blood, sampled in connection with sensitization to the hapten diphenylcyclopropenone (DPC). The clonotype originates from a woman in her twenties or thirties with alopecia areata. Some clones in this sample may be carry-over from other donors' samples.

CDR3: CASFQGALVGTEAFF. The CDR3 DNA follows: TGTGCCAGCTTTCAGGGGGCTCTTGTAGGCACTGAAGCTTTCTTT. The chain links TRBV6-2 or TRBV6-3 to TRBJ1-1, with 8 bases lining up with TRBD1. J gave up 4 bases and V 8 bases, and 12 bases lay outside the gene matches. This CDR3 is 15 amino acids long. CDR1 and CDR2 from the germline V gene are MNHEY and SVGEGT.